This entry lists 30 T cell receptor beta chains sequenced from one sample in a study of blood T cell repertoires in COVID-19. Sequenced by immunoSEQ multiplex PCR; TCRdb stores in-frame clones only, minus some. Among some 250,000 clones listed, approximately 84% were seen once. Sequenced sample: PBMCs or T cells enriched from blood (not recorded which). The receptors here all came from a man aged 18 to 29 who had recovered from COVID-19.

The genes are TRBV12-5 and TRBJ2-1, with TRBD1 identical over 10 bases. J was trimmed by 6 bases and V by 6 bases; bases with no gene match: 5. CDR1 is LGHNT and CDR2 is FRNRAP in the germline V gene. This CDR3 is 14 amino acids long. The CDR3 here is CASGTGGAPNEQFF. The CDR3 DNA follows: TGTGCTAGTGGGACAGGGGGCGCCCCCAATGAGCAGTTCTTC.

The sample holds one count of this clone. The chain has TRBV2 and TRBJ1-5; maybe TRBD1 (6 bases). Between the trimmed V and J ends, which lost 7 bases and 2 bases, there was a span of 9 bases. CDR1 SNHLY and CDR2 FYNNEI come from the germline V gene. The CDR3 runs 13 residues. The CDR3 spells CASTGQRNQPQHF. The CDR3 DNA follows: TGTGCCAGCACCGGACAGCGCAATCAGCCCCAGCATTTT.

The chain is built from TRBV29-1 and TRBJ2-7; D possibly corresponds to TRBD2 (5 bases). V was clipped by 8 bases and J by 4 bases, with 15 bases between them. In germline, CDR1 is SQVTM, CDR2 ANQGSEA. CDR3 length: 12 residues. Here the CDR3 DNA reads TGCAGCCCTGAGGACTTCCTTTACGAGCAGTACTTC. It translates to CSPEDFLYEQYF.

The chain has TRBV11-3 and TRBJ2-3; TRBD2 is a possible D gene (5 bases). V dropped 5 bases and J dropped 2 bases, with 11 bases sitting between them. Germline CDR1 SGHNT, CDR2 YENEEA. The CDR3 is 14 residues long. The CDR3 DNA reads as TGTGCCAGCAGCCCAGGACTGTCCACAGATACGCAGTATTTT. It is translated as CASSPGLSTDTQYF. The entire variable domain, with the rest obtained from reference TRBV11-3 and TRBJ2-3, is as follows: EAGVVQSPRYKIIEKKQPVAFWCNPISGHNTLYWYLQNLGQGPELLIRYENEEAVDDSQLPKDRFSAERLKGVDSTLKIQPAELGDSAVYLCASSPGLSTDTQYFGPGTRLTVL.

The gene calls are TRBV18 and TRBJ1-1; D is ambiguous. CDR3 length equals 15 residues. V was trimmed by 0 bases and J by 3 bases, leaving 11 bases between them. Germline CDR1 KGHSH, CDR2 LQKENI. CDR3: CASSPPSRADTEAFF. DNA for the CDR3: TGTGCCAGCTCACCACCGTCCCGAGCGGACACTGAAGCTTTCTTT. The complete variable domain, with remaining parts taken from reference TRBV18 and TRBJ1-1, reads NAGVMQNPRHLVRRRGQEARLRCSPMKGHSHVYWYRQLPEEGLKFMVYLQKENIIDESGMPKERFSAEFPKEGPSILRIQQVVRGDSAAYFCASSPPSRADTEAFFGQGTRLTVV.

The rearrangement links TRBV2 to TRBJ1-2; no definite D call. Germline CDR1 reads SNHLY; CDR2 reads FYNNEI. V lost 1 base to trimming and J lost 4 bases, with 10 bases between them. The CDR3 is 14 residues long. CDR3 in amino acids: CASSEVRSTYGYTF. The CDR3 DNA reads TGTGCCAGCAGTGAAGTTCGGAGTACCTATGGCTACACCTTC.

V gene TRBV25-1 combines with J gene TRBJ2-1; D is perhaps TRBD1 (6 bases). The germline V and J ends were trimmed by 9 bases and 10 bases, with 13 bases remaining between them. Germline V CDR1 and CDR2: MGHDK, SYGVNS. This CDR3 is 11 amino acids long. CDR3 amino acids: CASTQGREQFF. The CDR3, as DNA: TGTGCCAGTACACAGGGAAGGGAGCAGTTCTTC.

The rearrangement uses TRBV28 and TRBJ2-6; no reliable D call. This CDR3 contains 17 residues. The germline V and J ends were trimmed by 5 bases and 0 bases, with 14 bases remaining between them. CDR1 and CDR2 from the germline V gene are MDHEN and SYDVKM. In DNA form, the CDR3 reads TGTGCCAGCAGTCCCCCCCCACCTAGCTCTGGGGCCAACGTCCTGACTTTC. This sequence encodes CASSPPPPSSGANVLTF.

V gene TRBV7-6 combines with J gene TRBJ2-1, with 10 bases fitting TRBD2. The germline gives CDR1 SGHVS, CDR2 FNYEAQ. V lost 6 bases to trimming and J lost 0 bases; unmatched junction nucleotides: 11. This CDR3 is built from 18 residues. The CDR3 DNA is TGTGCCAGCAGTCTAGTGCTAGCGGGAGATAGCTCCTACAATGAGCAGTTCTTC. Its protein is CASSLVLAGDSSYNEQFF.

This rearrangement joins TRBV5-6 to TRBJ1-5, with D uncertain. V was shortened by 0 bases and J by 6 bases, with 10 bases between the two germline ends. CDR1 and CDR2 (germline): SGHDT, YYEEEE. The CDR3 runs 14 residues. The CDR3: CASSLGEGSQPQHF. The CDR3 DNA is TGTGCCAGCAGCTTGGGGGAGGGTTCTCAGCCCCAGCATTTT.

The chain has TRBV19 and TRBJ2-1; 12 bases map to TRBD1. V gave up 4 bases and J gave up 8 bases; unmatched junction bases: 6. Germline CDR1 LNHDA, CDR2 SQIVND (reference sequence). CDR3 size: 15 residues. The CDR3 loop is CASSRGQGAWDEQFF. CDR3 in DNA: TGTGCCAGTAGTAGGGGACAGGGGGCCTGGGATGAGCAGTTCTTC.

The chain uses TRBV19 and TRBJ1-1, with D possibly being TRBD1 (6 bases). V was cut by 9 bases and J by 7 bases, with 12 bases left in between. Germline-derived CDR1 and CDR2 are LNHDA and SQIVND (reference sequence). The CDR3 is made up of 11 amino acids. CDR3 loop: CASTGYIEAFF. CDR3 nucleotide sequence: TGTGCCAGCACAGGGTATATTGAAGCTTTCTTT.

The rearrangement uses TRBV6-2 or TRBV6-3 and TRBJ2-1; a possible D gene is TRBD1 (6 bases). This CDR3 is 14 amino acids long. V lost 5 bases and J lost 5, with 13 bases in between. CDR1 is MNHEY, CDR2 SVGEGT, per germline. The CDR3 DNA reads TGTGCCAGCAGTCGAGGGGGACAAAACAATGAGCAGTTCTTC. Translation: CASSRGGQNNEQFF.

The rearrangement uses TRBV3-1 (or the pseudogene TRBV3-2) and TRBJ1-2; D is perhaps TRBD1 (5 bases). Per the germline V gene, CDR1 is LGHDT and CDR2 is YNNKEL (reference sequence). The CDR3 has 15 residues. Trimming left V 1 base short and J 4 bases short, with 13 bases between. As DNA, the CDR3 is TGTGCCAGCAGCCAAGTACCGGGGGGGGGCTATGGCTACACCTTC. Translation: CASSQVPGGGYGYTF.

This chain connects TRBV7-3 to TRBJ2-1; 11 bases agree with TRBD2. CDR3 length equals 17 residues. The V segment lost 4 bases and the J segment 4 bases; nucleotides outside the gene matches: 9. Germline CDR1 SGHTA, CDR2 FQGTGA. Here the CDR3 DNA reads TGTGCCAGCAGCTCCAAACCCGGGACTAGCGGATACAATGAGCAGTTCTTC. Translating gives CASSSKPGTSGYNEQFF.

The chain couples TRBV5-1 to TRBJ2-7; D might be TRBD2 (6 bases). The V end lost 0 bases, the J end lost 8 bases, and 15 bases lay between the germline ends. Germline assignment: CDR1 SGHRS and CDR2 YFSETQ. The CDR3 sequence is 14 residues long. The CDR3 region is CASSLDSASDKQYF. The CDR3 bases are TGCGCCAGCAGCTTGGACTCGGCTAGCGATAAGCAGTACTTC.

This chain links TRBV9 with TRBJ2-7; 9 bases fit TRBD2. Germline V gene sequence: CDR1 SGDLS, CDR2 YYNGEE. V shed 4 bases and J 0 bases; nucleotides not matched to a gene: 11. The CDR3 is made up of 17 amino acids. The CDR3 region has the DNA TGTGCCAGCAGCCGCACCGGGAGCGGGGGGTTCTCCTACGAGCAGTACTTC. Translating gives CASSRTGSGGFSYEQYF.

CDR3 coding DNA: TGTGCCAGCAGTGAAACGACAGGGGGTGTCTATGGCTACACCTTC. Residues: CASSETTGGVYGYTF. V is TRBV6-1 and J is TRBJ1-2, with 9 bases aligning to TRBD1. Germline lookup yields CDR1 MNHNS and CDR2 SASEGT. This CDR3 has 15 residues. The V segment lost 2 bases and the J segment 4 bases; nucleotides outside the gene matches: 5.

In nucleotides, the CDR3 is TGTGCCAGCAGCCAAGGGCTCCTTTCCTCTGGAAACACCATATATTTT. Its protein product is CASSQGLLSSGNTIYF. The rearrangement uses TRBV3-1 (or the pseudogene TRBV3-2) and TRBJ1-3; unclear D gene. With 1 base removed from V and 0 bases from J, the gap between germline ends came to 10 bases. Germline CDR1 reads LGHDT; CDR2 reads YNNKEL (reference sequence). The CDR3 totals 16 residues.

This clone was observed a few times. V gene TRBV7-9 combines with J gene TRBJ2-7, with 8 bases identical to TRBD1. In germline, CDR1 is SEHNR, CDR2 FQNEAQ (reference sequence). V trimming: 6 bases; J trimming: 2 bases; junction bases outside the gene matches: 9. CDR3 length: 15 amino acids. The CDR3 loop is CASRLDQGAPYEQYF. The CDR3 nucleotides read TGTGCCAGCAGATTGGACCAGGGGGCCCCCTACGAGCAGTACTTC.

The chain has TRBV14 and TRBJ2-7, with 9 bases aligning to TRBD1. This CDR3 region has 14 residues. Germline V gene lookup returns CDR1 SGHDN and CDR2 FVKESK. J lost 4 bases, V lost 4 bases, and 5 bases had no gene match. The CDR3 DNA sequence: TGTGCCAGCAGCCCGACAGGGGGTTTTTACGAGCAGTACTTC. Its translation is CASSPTGGFYEQYF.

This chain uses TRBV7-9 with TRBJ1-2, with TRBD1 matching over 7 bases. Germline CDR1 reads SEHNR; CDR2 reads FQNEAQ (reference sequence). CDR3 length equals 12 residues. The junction had 4 bases not matched to a gene; V was cut back by 4 bases and J by 8 bases. The CDR3 bases are TGTGCCAGCAGCTCCCAGGGGGGAGGCTACACCTTC. The encoded protein is CASSSQGGGYTF. The entire variable domain, with the rest obtained from reference TRBV7-9 and TRBJ1-2, is as follows: DTGVSQNPRHKITKRGQNVTFRCDPISEHNRLYWYRQTLGQGPEFLTYFQNEAQLEKSRLLSDRFSAERPKGSFSTLEIQRTEQGDSAMYLCASSSQGGGYTFGSGTRLTVV.

The chain employs TRBV14 and TRBJ2-3; D is perhaps TRBD2 (5 bases). CDR3 length equals 14 residues. Trimming cost V 4 bases and J 11 bases, with 19 bases left between them. Germline CDR1 is SGHDN and CDR2 is FVKESK. CDR3 bases: TGTGCCAGCAGCCTTACACTAGGGCTAGTGAAGCAGTATTTT. As protein: CASSLTLGLVKQYF.

This chain uses TRBV4-1 with TRBJ2-7, with a tentative D call TRBD1 (5 bases). V was shortened by 1 base and J by 3 bases, with 13 bases between the two germline ends. The germline CDR1 and CDR2 sequences are MGHRA and YSYEKL. CDR3 length: 15 residues. CDR3 protein: CASSQAQGSVYEQYF. CDR3 coding DNA: TGCGCCAGCAGCCAAGCCCAGGGAAGCGTCTACGAGCAGTACTTC.

The genes are TRBV2 and TRBJ1-1; possibly TRBD1 for D (5 bases). The CDR3 runs to 14 residues. Germline-derived CDR1 and CDR2 are SNHLY and FYNNEI. V lost 4 bases and J 2 bases, leaving 11 bases between the germline ends. In nucleotides, the CDR3 is TGTGCCAGCAGTGCCGGGGGAGGAAACACTGAAGCTTTCTTT. Amino acid sequence: CASSAGGGNTEAFF.

The chain recombines TRBV5-1 with TRBJ1-1; a weak D match, TRBD1 (5 bases). CDR3 length: 12 amino acids. Per the germline V gene, CDR1 is SGHRS and CDR2 is YFSETQ. The V and J ends lost 4 bases and 5 bases respectively, with 9 bases between them. CDR3 region: CASSPGVTEAFF. CDR3 bases: TGCGCCAGCAGCCCGGGGGTGACTGAAGCTTTCTTT.

J is TRBJ2-1 and V is TRBV2; no clear D gene. V lost 7 bases to trimming and J lost 4 bases, with 5 bases between them. Looked up from germline, CDR1 is SNHLY and CDR2 is FYNNEI. CDR3 size: 11 residues. CDR3 amino acids: CASIPYNEQFF. CDR3 nucleotides: TGTGCCAGCATCCCTTACAATGAGCAGTTCTTC.

The rearrangement joins TRBV6-5 to TRBJ1-1; TRBD1 matches at 8 bases. V was pared by 7 bases and J by 7 bases, with 11 bases of the junction left unmatched. This CDR3 contains 14 residues. CDR1 and CDR2 (germline): MNHEY, SVGAGI. The CDR3 spells CASKSVTGGNEAFF. CDR3 DNA sequence: TGTGCCAGCAAGTCGGTAACAGGGGGGAATGAAGCTTTCTTT.

The J gene is TRBJ2-1, the V gene TRBV7-9; D possibly corresponds to TRBD2 (5 bases). Between the trimmed V and J ends, which lost 6 bases and 0 bases, there was a span of 6 bases. CDR3 size: 13 residues. CDR1 and CDR2 from the germline V gene are SEHNR and FQNEAQ (reference sequence). The CDR3 is CASRRDSYNEQFF. Written as DNA, the CDR3 is TGTGCCAGCAGACGGGACTCCTACAATGAGCAGTTCTTC.

The chain uses TRBV4-1 and TRBJ1-2, with D perhaps TRBD1 (6 bases). The CDR3 covers 15 residues. Trimming took off 1 base at V and 1 base at J, with 10 bases between the two ends. Germline assignment: CDR1 MGHRA and CDR2 YSYEKL. CDR3 residues: CASSQGKGDNYGYTF. CDR3 nucleotides: TGCGCCAGCAGCCAAGGGAAGGGGGATAACTATGGCTACACCTTC.